The entry that follows covers one TCR beta chain sequence. This entry comes from a study of technical replicates of blood from a handful of donors. Sequenced by immunoSEQ multiplex PCR; TCRdb stores in-frame clones only, minus some. Among 55,000 to 80,000 clones listed, around 92% were seen once. CDR3 length: 16 residues. CDR1 is SGHTA and CDR2 is FQGTGA in the germline V gene. The germline V and J ends were trimmed by 5 bases and 4 bases, with 17 bases remaining between them. The gene calls are TRBV7-3 and TRBJ2-2; TRBD1 is a possible D gene (6 bases). The sequenced sample consisted of T cells isolated from PBMCs. This sequence originates from a human donor in good health. CDR3 sequence reads: CASSPQPSGVTGELFF. CDR3 DNA: TGTGCCAGCAGCCCCCAACCATCAGGGGTCACCGGGGAGCTGTTTTTT.